This T cell receptor beta chain was identified in a study of identical twins. The germline V gene encodes CDR1 SGHKS and CDR2 YYEKEE (reference sequence). The germline V and J ends were trimmed by 0 bases and 7 bases, with 10 bases remaining between them. The CDR3 extends over 14 amino acids. TCRdb re-called the 5' RACE reads with MiXCR, one entry per CDR3 protein. The table has 700,000 or so distinct CDR3 sequences, 8.6% seen once. These same records also appear under a second study, on yellow fever vaccine responses in identical twins.

The TCR originated in a woman between 18 and 30 years old in good health. The sample consisted of PBMCs. This sequence joins TRBV5-5 and TRBJ2-2; the D is unclear. CDR3 nucleotides: TGTGCCAGCAGCTTGGGGCTCCACAGCGGGGAGCTGTTTTTT. Amino acids: CASSLGLHSGELFF.